This T cell receptor beta chain was captured in a study of T cells in localized non-small cell lung cancer. Study outcomes and limitations: There were a median around 57 of the top 100 tumor clones appearing in adjacent lung. Uninvolved adjacent lung showed higher T cell clonality than tumor.

Notes on this clone: What it binds is not known.

The data were produced by immunoSEQ multiplex PCR, yet TCRdb's version contains in-frame clones alone and is incomplete. The table records about 16,000 clones, about 85% of them present only once. Sequences were derived from peripheral blood, sampled before any cancer treatment. The clonotype comes from a male donor aged 60 or over with stage I lung adenocarcinoma.

The chain's CDR3 is CASSSRTGSTEAFF. In DNA, the CDR3 is TGTGCCAGCAGTTCACGGACAGGAAGCACTGAAGCTTTCTTT. The chain couples TRBV6-6 to TRBJ1-1; TRBD1 aligns across 7 bases. Unmatched junction bases numbered 6, after V lost 4 bases and J lost 4 bases. Germline CDR1 reads MNHNY; CDR2 reads SVGAGI (reference sequence). This CDR3 spans 14 amino acids.